Each of the 15 T cell receptor beta chains below was sequenced from the same sample in a study of beta chain features in type 1 diabetes. Antigens of these TCRs are unknown. Sequencing targeted expressed TCRB transcripts, as all isolated RNA had been reverse transcribed. Libraries were prepared by immunoSEQ multiplex PCR; TCRdb keeps only in-frame clonotypes and omits some of them. The table shows some 290,000 clones, with roughly an eighth occurring only once. Study-level points and caveats: All four CD4+ subsets of Type 1 diabetes patients contained TCRB CDR3s that were moderately but significantly shorter.

The sequenced material came from naive CD4+ T cells from blood. The receptors come from a man in his thirties or forties with type 1 diabetes.

This clone has more than one count but fewer than ten. The chain recombines TRBV7-9 with TRBJ2-1, with TRBD2 identical over 8 bases. Germline V gene lookup returns CDR1 SEHNR and CDR2 FQNEAQ (reference sequence). CDR3 length equals 15 residues. V gave up 1 base and J gave up 7 bases; unmatched junction bases: 6. CDR3 sequence reads: CASSLGLANNNEQFF. DNA of the CDR3: TGTGCCAGCAGCTTAGGACTAGCGAACAATAATGAGCAGTTCTTC. Combining the CDR3 with reference TRBV7-9 and TRBJ2-1 gives the whole variable domain DTGVSQNPRHKITKRGQNVTFRCDPISEHNRLYWYRQTLGQGPEFLTYFQNEAQLEKSRLLSDRFSAERPKGSFSTLEIQRTEQGDSAMYLCASSLGLANNNEQFFGPGTRLTVL.

J is TRBJ2-5 and V is TRBV18; TRBD1 agrees at 9 bases. Germline V gene data show CDR1 as KGHSH and CDR2 as LQKENI. The CDR3 extends over 16 amino acids. Trimming took 0 bases from V and 9 from J; bases not matched to a gene: 11. The chain's CDR3 is CASSPPQQGAFRSQYF. For the CDR3, the DNA is TGTGCCAGCTCACCACCGCAACAGGGGGCTTTTCGGTCCCAGTACTTC.

This chain joins TRBV5-4 and TRBJ2-7, with D perhaps TRBD2 (6 bases). The CDR3 runs to 13 residues. CDR1 is SGHNT, CDR2 YYREEE, per germline (reference sequence). V was shortened by 5 bases and J by 2 bases, with 11 bases between the two germline ends. The CDR3 region is CASRTPGAYEQYF. For the CDR3, the DNA is TGTGCCAGCAGGACACCGGGGGCCTACGAGCAGTACTTC.

This clone was counted only a few times. The V call is TRBV7-2, the J call TRBJ2-3; 9 nucleotides match TRBD2. V dropped 8 bases and J dropped 4; count of bases not matched to a gene: 13. The CDR3 totals 16 residues. Germline-derived CDR1 and CDR2 are SGHTA and FQGNSA. This chain's CDR3 is CASSFRLAGKPDTQYF. DNA for the CDR3: TGTGCCAGCTCCTTCCGTCTAGCGGGAAAGCCAGATACGCAGTATTTT.

This clone was observed a handful of times. The rearrangement joins TRBV29-1 to TRBJ2-3; weak D call: TRBD1 (5 bases). V lost 7 bases and J lost 1, with 18 bases in between. This CDR3 spans 15 amino acids. Per the germline V gene, CDR1 is SQVTM and CDR2 is ANQGSEA. CDR3 sequence: CSGTQGSRGTDTQYF. The CDR3 DNA follows: TGCAGCGGTACGCAGGGTTCTCGGGGCACAGATACGCAGTATTTT.

This clone was seen only a few times. This chain connects TRBV2 to TRBJ2-1, with 11 bases lining up with TRBD2. Germline V gene sequence: CDR1 SNHLY, CDR2 FYNNEI. V lost 6 bases and J lost 8; bases outside the gene matches: 6. The CDR3 has 14 amino acids. CDR3 DNA: TGTGCCAGCAGCAAACTAGCGGGAGCCCATGAGCAGTTCTTC. Protein sequence: CASSKLAGAHEQFF.

In this sample, this clone turned up a few times. This rearrangement joins TRBV2 to TRBJ1-5; D gene uncertain. V dropped 8 bases and J dropped 11 bases, with 16 bases sitting between them. This CDR3 has 12 residues. Germline V gene data show CDR1 as SNHLY and CDR2 as FYNNEI. The DNA of the CDR3 is TGTGCCAGCGGGCCGCTTTATGTGGCCCAGCATTTT. It translates to CASGPLYVAQHF.

The chain joins TRBV20-1 to TRBJ2-1; weak D call: TRBD1 (6 bases). The CDR3 has 11 residues. V lost 3 bases, J lost 6 bases, and 6 bases lay in between. CDR1 is DFQATT and CDR2 is SNEGSKA in the germline V gene (reference sequence). CDR3 in DNA: TGCAGTGCTAGGGGGGCCAATGAGCAGTTCTTC. Amino acid sequence: CSARGANEQFF.

The CDR3 is CASSSSSGRVYEQYF. The CDR3 DNA is TGTGCCAGCAGTTCCTCTAGCGGGAGAGTCTACGAGCAGTACTTC. The J gene is TRBJ2-7, the V gene TRBV28, with TRBD2 matching over 10 bases. Trimming cost V 4 bases and J 3 bases; bases outside gene matches: 6. This CDR3 comprises 15 residues. CDR1 and CDR2 from the germline V gene are MDHEN and SYDVKM.

Only a few counts were recorded for this clone. The chain has TRBV7-3 and TRBJ2-1; maybe TRBD2 (6 bases). Trimming took off 5 bases at V and 7 bases at J, with 21 bases between the two ends. In germline, CDR1 is SGHTA, CDR2 FQGTGA. This CDR3 spans 16 amino acids. CDR3 in DNA: TGTGCCAGCAGCCCCCCGGGGGAGAGTAGGTTGAATGAGCAGTTCTTC. Its protein product is CASSPPGESRLNEQFF.

This chain uses TRBV28 with TRBJ2-5; D remains unclear. V was cut by 6 bases and J by 1 base, with 15 bases left in between. The germline V gene has CDR1 MDHEN and CDR2 SYDVKM. This CDR3 contains 15 residues. CDR3 region: CASSLEVQGQETQYF. The CDR3 DNA follows: TGTGCCAGCAGCCTTGAGGTCCAAGGCCAAGAGACCCAGTACTTC.

This clone was counted only a few times. The chain has TRBV7-6 and TRBJ2-7; D is possibly TRBD1 (6 bases). Germline V lookup: CDR1 SGHVS, CDR2 FNYEAQ. The V and J ends lost 6 bases and 2 bases respectively, with 20 bases between them. The CDR3 loop spans 16 amino acids. The CDR3, as DNA: TGTGCCAGCAGTTCGGCTGGGGGCAGTTTACCCTACGAGCAGTACTTC. This sequence encodes CASSSAGGSLPYEQYF.

This clone was detected only a few times. This sequence joins TRBV5-4 and TRBJ2-5, with D maybe TRBD2 (5 bases). Germline V lookup: CDR1 SGHNT, CDR2 YYREEE (reference sequence). V dropped 4 bases and J dropped 2 bases, with 18 bases sitting between them. The CDR3 is 16 residues long. As DNA, the CDR3 is TGTGCCAGCAGCCGAATCGCTTACGGACTGCAAGAGACCCAGTACTTC. Protein sequence: CASSRIAYGLQETQYF.

V gene TRBV9 combines with J gene TRBJ2-5; tentative D call: TRBD2 (6 bases). Germline values: CDR1 SGDLS, CDR2 YYNGEE. This CDR3 has 13 amino acids. Trimming removed 2 bases from V and 5 bases from J, with 10 bases in between. The CDR3 loop reads CASSVEGHETQYF. In DNA, the CDR3 is TGTGCCAGCAGCGTGGAGGGCCACGAGACCCAGTACTTC.

This sequence joins TRBV15 and TRBJ2-1, with TRBD2 identical over 7 bases. There are 15 residues in the CDR3. Germline-derived CDR1 and CDR2 are LNHNV and YYDKDF (reference sequence). Unmatched junction bases numbered 13, after V lost 4 bases and J lost 10 bases. The CDR3 coding sequence is TGTGCCACCAGCATAAGCGGGACCCGTAAGTGGGAGCAGTTCTTC. Its protein is CATSISGTRKWEQFF.